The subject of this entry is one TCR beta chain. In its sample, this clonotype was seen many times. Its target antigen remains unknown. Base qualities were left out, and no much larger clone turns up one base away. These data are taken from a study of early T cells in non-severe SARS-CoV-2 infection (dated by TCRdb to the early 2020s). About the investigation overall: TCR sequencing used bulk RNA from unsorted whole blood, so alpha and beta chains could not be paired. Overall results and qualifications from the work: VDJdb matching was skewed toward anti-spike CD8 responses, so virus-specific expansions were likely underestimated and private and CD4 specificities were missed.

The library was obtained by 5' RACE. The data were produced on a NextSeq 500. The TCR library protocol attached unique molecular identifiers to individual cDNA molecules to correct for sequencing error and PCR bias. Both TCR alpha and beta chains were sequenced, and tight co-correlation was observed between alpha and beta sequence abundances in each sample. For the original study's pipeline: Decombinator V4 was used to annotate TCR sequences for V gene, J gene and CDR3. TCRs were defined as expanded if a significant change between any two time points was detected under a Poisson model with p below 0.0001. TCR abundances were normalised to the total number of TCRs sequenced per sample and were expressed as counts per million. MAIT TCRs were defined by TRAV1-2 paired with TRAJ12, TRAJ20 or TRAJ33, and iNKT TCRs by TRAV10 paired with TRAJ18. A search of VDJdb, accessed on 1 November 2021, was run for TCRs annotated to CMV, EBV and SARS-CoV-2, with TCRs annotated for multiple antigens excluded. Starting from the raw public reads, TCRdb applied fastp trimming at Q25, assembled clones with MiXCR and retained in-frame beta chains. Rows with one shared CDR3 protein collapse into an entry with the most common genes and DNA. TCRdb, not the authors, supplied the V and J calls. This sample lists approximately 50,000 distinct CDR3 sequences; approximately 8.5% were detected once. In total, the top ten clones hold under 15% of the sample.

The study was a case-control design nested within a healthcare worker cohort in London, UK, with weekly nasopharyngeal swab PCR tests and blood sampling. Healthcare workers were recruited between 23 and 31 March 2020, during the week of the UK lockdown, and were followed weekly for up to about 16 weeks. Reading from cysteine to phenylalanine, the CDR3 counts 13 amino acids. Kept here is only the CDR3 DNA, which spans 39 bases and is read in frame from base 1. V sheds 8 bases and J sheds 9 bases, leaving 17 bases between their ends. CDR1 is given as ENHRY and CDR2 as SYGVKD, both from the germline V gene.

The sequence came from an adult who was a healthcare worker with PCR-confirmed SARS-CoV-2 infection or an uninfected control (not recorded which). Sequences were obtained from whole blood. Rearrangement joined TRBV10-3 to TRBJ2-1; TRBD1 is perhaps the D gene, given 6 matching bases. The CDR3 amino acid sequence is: CAISGARDGEQFF. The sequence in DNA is TGTGCCATCTCAGGGGCCAGAGACGGTGAGCAGTTCTTC.